Following are 20 T cell receptor beta chains from one sample sequenced in a study of blood T cell repertoires in COVID-19. Method: immunoSEQ multiplex PCR; TCRdb's copy keeps in-frame clones and lacks some. The sample has 200,000 to 300,000 clones, around 90% seen once. The sequenced sample was peripheral blood. Source of these receptors: a middle-aged woman with acute or convalescent COVID-19.

The V gene is TRBV10-3, the J gene TRBJ1-1; possible D gene TRBD1, 5 bases. CDR1 and CDR2 from the germline V gene are ENHRY and SYGVKD. V shed 2 bases and J shed 4 bases, with 8 bases lying between them. The CDR3 sequence is 13 residues long. This CDR3 reads CAISETGSTEAFF. DNA of the CDR3: TGTGCCATCAGTGAGACAGGAAGCACTGAAGCTTTCTTT.

This CDR3 is CASSSDRNTNYGYTF. The CDR3, as DNA: TGTGCCAGCAGTTCGGACAGGAATACTAACTATGGCTACACCTTC. This sequence joins TRBV27 and TRBJ1-2, with TRBD1 matching over 7 bases. This CDR3 spans 15 amino acids. V gave up 4 bases and J gave up 0 bases; unmatched junction bases: 5. Germline values: CDR1 MNHEY, CDR2 SMNVEV (reference sequence).

DNA of the CDR3: TGTGCCAGCAGTGGAGGAGGGTTGGGGAACACCGGGGAGCTGTTTTTT. The encoded protein is CASSGGGLGNTGELFF. The J gene is TRBJ2-2, the V gene TRBV6-1, with D perhaps matching TRBD2 (6 bases). The CDR3 loop spans 16 amino acids. Germline assignment: CDR1 MNHNS and CDR2 SASEGT. V was pared by 4 bases and J by 1 base, with 13 bases between.

The chain links TRBV7-9 to TRBJ2-7, with 10 bases fitting TRBD2. Germline lookup yields CDR1 SEHNR and CDR2 FQNEAQ (reference sequence). The CDR3 totals 15 residues. The ends lost 4 bases at V and 4 bases at J; junction bases unmatched: 7. The CDR3 nucleotides are TGTGCCAGCAGCTCTTGGACTAGCGGTTCGTACGAGCAGTACGTC. This codes for CASSSWTSGSYEQYV.

This clone was recorded a few times. V is TRBV20-1 and J is TRBJ1-4; no reliable D call. The length of the CDR3 is 10 residues. The V end was cut by 3 bases, the J end by 11 bases, with 7 bases between. Looked up from germline, CDR1 is DFQATT and CDR2 is SNEGSKA (reference sequence). The CDR3 region has the DNA TGCAGTGCTAGGCTTGAGAAACTGTTTTTT. Translated, it gives CSARLEKLFF.

The chain couples TRBV11-2 to TRBJ1-2, with TRBD1 as a possible D gene (6 bases). The ends were cut back, 0 bases at V and 4 bases at J, with 15 bases in the middle. CDR1 is SGHAT, CDR2 FQNNGV, per germline. The CDR3 runs 16 residues. The CDR3 sequence is CASSLDRGGASYGYTF. As DNA, the CDR3 is TGTGCCAGCAGCTTAGATCGGGGGGGGGCTAGCTATGGCTACACCTTC.

The chain employs TRBV6-5 and TRBJ1-1; D remains unclear. The CDR3 is made up of 14 amino acids. CDR1 MNHEY and CDR2 SVGAGI come from the germline V gene. V lost 5 bases to trimming and J lost 0 bases, with 10 bases between them. CDR3 region: CASSRGAMNTEAFF. The DNA for the CDR3 is TGTGCCAGCAGTCGAGGCGCAATGAACACTGAAGCTTTCTTT.

The chain employs TRBV2 and TRBJ2-5; 10 nucleotides match TRBD2. Germline CDR1 reads SNHLY; CDR2 reads FYNNEI. This CDR3 has 16 amino acids. J gave up 0 bases and V 4 bases, and 5 bases lay outside the gene matches. Here the CDR3 DNA reads TGTGCCAGCAGTGCGGGTAGCGGGGGGCACCAAGAGACCCAGTACTTC. This sequence encodes CASSAGSGGHQETQYF. The full variable domain, its missing parts supplied by reference TRBV2 and TRBJ2-5, is EPEVTQTPSHQVTQMGQEVILRCVPISNHLYFYWYRQILGQKVEFLVSFYNNEISEKSEIFDDQFSVERPDGSNFTLKIRSTKLEDSAMYFCASSAGSGGHQETQYFGPGTRLLVL.

Of note for this clone: The same CDR3 can be traced to other DNA sequences in this sample. The chain carries TRBV15 and TRBJ1-5, with 8 positions matching TRBD1. Germline CDR1 and CDR2: LNHNV and YYDKDF (reference sequence). The CDR3 has 14 residues. V dropped 5 bases and J dropped 4; count of bases not matched to a gene: 4. The CDR3: CATSRDRGNQPQHF. The CDR3 DNA reads TGTGCCACCAGCCGCGACAGGGGAAATCAGCCCCAGCATTTT.

The J gene is TRBJ2-2, the V gene TRBV24-1, with a weak D call TRBD2 (6 bases). The CDR3 sequence is 19 residues long. The V end lost 0 bases, the J end lost 3 bases, and 19 bases lay between the germline ends. Germline V gene data show CDR1 as KGHDR and CDR2 as SFDVKD. This CDR3 is CATSDLVREWNVDTGELFF. The CDR3 nucleotides are TGTGCCACCAGTGATTTGGTCCGGGAGTGGAACGTTGACACCGGGGAGCTGTTTTTT.

Regarding this clone: This same CDR3 is encoded by further DNA sequences in the sample. The chain has TRBV5-4 and TRBJ2-1, with 11 bases that match TRBD2. This CDR3 region has 15 residues. CDR1 is SGHNT, CDR2 YYREEE, per germline (reference sequence). V trimming: 1 base; J trimming: 6 bases; junction bases outside the gene matches: 3. The CDR3 here is CASSLSLAGGNEQFF. The CDR3 nucleotides read TGTGCCAGCAGCTTGAGTCTAGCGGGGGGCAATGAGCAGTTCTTC.

The rearrangement links TRBV7-9 to TRBJ1-1; perhaps TRBD1 as D (5 bases). Trimming stripped 4 bases from V and 4 bases from J, with 13 bases between. CDR3 length: 14 amino acids. CDR1 and CDR2 from the germline V gene are SEHNR and FQNEAQ (reference sequence). The CDR3 reads CASSSQGGGTEAFF. CDR3 nucleotide sequence: TGTGCCAGCAGCTCCCAGGGAGGCGGCACTGAAGCTTTCTTT. Looking up the rest from reference TRBV7-9 and TRBJ1-1 gives the full variable domain: DTGVSQNPRHKITKRGQNVTFRCDPISEHNRLYWYRQTLGQGPEFLTYFQNEAQLEKSRLLSDRFSAERPKGSFSTLEIQRTEQGDSAMYLCASSSQGGGTEAFFGQGTRLTVV.

The genes are TRBV6-1 and TRBJ1-4; unclear D gene. The germline V gene encodes CDR1 MNHNS and CDR2 SASEGT. Trimming removed 3 bases at V and 2 bases at J, with 10 bases between. This CDR3 is 15 amino acids long. For the CDR3, the DNA is TGTGCCAGCAGTGACCCCCGAGTCACTAATGAAAAACTGTTTTTT. Translation gives CASSDPRVTNEKLFF.

V and J are TRBV5-1 and TRBJ2-3, with D possibly being TRBD2 (6 bases). This CDR3 is built from 16 residues. From germline, CDR1 is SGHRS and CDR2 YFSETQ. Trimming removed 0 bases at V and 1 base at J, with 12 bases between. CDR3 region: CASSLEASEGTDTQYF. In nucleotides, the CDR3 is TGCGCCAGCAGCTTGGAGGCTAGCGAAGGCACAGATACGCAGTATTTT.

This chain links TRBV4-1 with TRBJ2-5; 8 nucleotides line up with TRBD2. V was clipped by 2 bases and J by 4 bases; unmatched bases: 6. Germline CDR1 is MGHRA and CDR2 is YSYEKL. The CDR3 extends over 15 amino acids. Here the CDR3 reads CASSQRPGGGETQYF. The CDR3 nucleotides read TGCGCCAGCAGCCAAAGGCCCGGGGGGGGAGAGACCCAGTACTTC.

CDR3 DNA sequence: TGCGCCAGCAGCTTGGTTGAATGTGGTCTAGCGGGACCCTACGAGCAGTACGTC. Protein product: CASSLVECGLAGPYEQYV. V usage is TRBV5-1 and J usage is TRBJ2-7; 9 bases align to TRBD2. V trimming: 0 bases; J trimming: 2 bases; junction bases outside the gene matches: 12. Germline V gives CDR1 SGHRS, CDR2 YFSETQ. CDR3 length: 18 residues.

The chain links TRBV2 to TRBJ1-1; D is uncertain. This CDR3 contains 13 residues. Germline V gene data show CDR1 as SNHLY and CDR2 as FYNNEI. The germline V and J ends were trimmed by 4 bases and 1 base, with 7 bases remaining between them. This chain's CDR3 is CASSGRGNTEAFF. The DNA of the CDR3 is TGTGCCAGCAGTGGTCGGGGGAACACTGAAGCTTTCTTT.

V gene TRBV25-1 combines with J gene TRBJ2-1; weak D call: TRBD1 (6 bases). Germline assignment: CDR1 MGHDK and CDR2 SYGVNS. The CDR3 runs 13 residues. V shed 0 bases and J shed 10 bases, with 10 bases lying between them. CDR3 sequence: CASSEYEGGEQFF. DNA of the CDR3: TGTGCCAGCAGTGAATATGAAGGGGGAGAGCAGTTCTTC.

The chain combines TRBV9 with TRBJ1-6, with a tentative D call TRBD1 (5 bases). This CDR3 region has 14 residues. The germline V and J ends were trimmed by 1 base and 5 bases, with 7 bases remaining between them. Germline V lookup: CDR1 SGDLS, CDR2 YYNGEE. CDR3 residues: CASSVQGNNSPLHF. The CDR3 bases are TGTGCCAGCAGCGTACAGGGCAATAATTCACCCCTCCACTTT. Drawing the rest from reference TRBV9 and TRBJ1-6, the complete variable domain is DSGVTQTPKHLITATGQRVTLRCSPRSGDLSVYWYQQSLDQGLQFLIQYYNGEERAKGNILERFSAQQFPDLHSELNLSSLELGDSALYFCASSVQGNNSPLHFGNGTRLTVT.

The V and J genes are TRBV24-1 and TRBJ2-2, with 7 bases lining up with TRBD1. Germline loops: CDR1 KGHDR, CDR2 SFDVKD. V shed 10 bases, J shed 2 bases, and the junction held 9 bases outside the gene matches. The CDR3 consists of 15 residues. CDR3: CATIPGTENTGELFF. The CDR3 DNA sequence: TGTGCCACTATTCCCGGGACAGAAAACACCGGGGAGCTGTTTTTT.